The 4 T cell receptor beta chains listed next were all sequenced from one sample in a study of vaccination and CD4 T cells after COVID-19 (dated by TCRdb to about 2022). The treatment or condition label here, explained by the study, means: roughly ten-day PBMC culture with coronavirus spike peptide pools or control peptides (ViraFEST assay). The library was obtained by PCR. Sequenced using an Illumina iSeq 100. TCR sequencing of DNA from cultured CD4+ T cells used the Oncomine TCR Beta short-read assay at the Johns Hopkins FTIC core. Clones were called with MiXCR by TCRdb after fastp trimmed the public reads at Q25, and only in-frame beta chains were retained. Rows merge per CDR3 protein into single entries with the most common DNA and genes. The sample profile shows roughly 9,700 distinct CDR3 sequences; roughly two thirds of them were found once. Clones ranked in the top ten supply about a quarter of the sample.

The antigens these receptors bind are not known. The sequencing sample was made of CD4+ T cells from blood, cultured in vitro. These receptors came from a human donor who had recovered from COVID-19.

The chain links TRBV28 to TRBJ2-5; a weak D match, TRBD1 (6 bases). V was cut by 7 bases and J by 5 bases, with 8 bases left in between. The germline V gene encodes CDR1 MDHEN and CDR2 SYDVKM. The CDR3 covers 11 residues. CDR3 loop: CASTQGETQYF. The CDR3, as DNA: TGTGCCAGCACCCAGGGGGAGACCCAGTACTTC.

The V and J genes are TRBV7-6 and TRBJ1-1; D may be TRBD1 (5 bases). Looked up from germline, CDR1 is SGHVS and CDR2 is FNYEAQ. V lost 5 bases to trimming and J lost 1 base, with 8 bases between them. This CDR3 spans 13 amino acids. CDR3 residues: CASSRDGNTEAFF. CDR3 nucleotides: TGTGCCAGCAGCCGGGACGGGAACACTGAAGCTTTCTTT.

The genes are TRBV7-2 and TRBJ2-7, with TRBD2 matching over 12 bases. V lost 5 bases to trimming and J lost 8 bases; unmatched junction nucleotides: 13. Looked up from germline, CDR1 is SGHTA and CDR2 is FQGNSA. The CDR3 has 16 amino acids. CDR3 in DNA: TGTGCCAGCAGCGAAGGTGCTAGCGGGAGGGCCGGCCAGCAGTACTTC. Residues: CASSEGASGRAGQQYF.

A few counts support this clonotype. The chain links TRBV12-3 or TRBV12-4 to TRBJ1-5; 7 bases line up with TRBD1. The V gene end was trimmed by 6 bases and the J gene end by 0 bases; junction bases not matched to a gene: 14. The CDR3 length is 18 residues. The CDR3 DNA reads as TGTGCCAGCAGCCTGGGACAGCTCAAGTTTTATAGCAATCAGCCCCAGCATTTT. This encodes CASSLGQLKFYSNQPQHF.